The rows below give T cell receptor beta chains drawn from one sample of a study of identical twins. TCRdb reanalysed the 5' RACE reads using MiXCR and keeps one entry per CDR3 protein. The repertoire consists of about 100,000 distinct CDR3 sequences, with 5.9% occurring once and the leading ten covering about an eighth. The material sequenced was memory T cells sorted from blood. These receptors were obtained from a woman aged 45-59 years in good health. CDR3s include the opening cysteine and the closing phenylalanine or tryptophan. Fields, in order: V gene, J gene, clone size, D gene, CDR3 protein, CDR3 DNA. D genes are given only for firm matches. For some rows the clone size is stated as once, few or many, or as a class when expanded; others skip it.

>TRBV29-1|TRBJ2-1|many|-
CSAAHGVGYNEQFF
TGCAGCGCAGCACATGGCGTGGGGTACAATGAGCAGTTCTTC
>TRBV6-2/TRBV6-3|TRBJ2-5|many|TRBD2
CASSYPGLLETQYF
TGTGCCAGCAGTTACCCGGGACTACTAGAGACCCAGTACTTC
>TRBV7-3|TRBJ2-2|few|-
CASSLVAAGELFF
TGTGCCAGCAGCTTAGTAGCGGCCGGGGAGCTGTTTTTT
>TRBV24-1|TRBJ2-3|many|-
CATSDDKGGTDTQYF
TGTGCCACCAGTGATGACAAAGGGGGCACAGATACGCAGTATTTT
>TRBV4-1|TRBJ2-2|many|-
CASSQGVHGSRGTGELFF
TGCGCCAGCAGCCAAGGGGTTCACGGGTCCCGGGGCACCGGGGAGCTGTTTTTT
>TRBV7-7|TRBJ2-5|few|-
CASSLAAGGKETQYF
TGTGCTAGCAGCTTAGCGGCTGGAGGGAAAGAGACCCAGTACTTC
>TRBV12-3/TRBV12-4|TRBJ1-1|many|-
CASSLGAKSTEAFF
TGTGCCAGCAGTTTAGGGGCAAAGAGCACTGAAGCTTTCTTT
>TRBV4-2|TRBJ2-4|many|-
CASSQEPVGNIQYF
TGTGCCAGCAGCCAAGAGCCCGTCGGTAACATTCAGTACTTC
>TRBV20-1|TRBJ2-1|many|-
CSARAVATSEREQFF
TGCAGTGCTAGGGCCGTAGCCACCAGTGAGCGGGAGCAGTTCTTC
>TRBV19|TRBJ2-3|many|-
CASSKRDVGDTQYF
TGTGCCAGTAGTAAACGGGATGTTGGAGATACGCAGTATTTT
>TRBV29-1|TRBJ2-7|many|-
CSGGTGQEQYF
TGCAGCGGGGGGACGGGCCAAGAGCAGTACTTC
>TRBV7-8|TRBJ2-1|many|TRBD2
CASSDRGLAGDKEQFF
TGTGCCAGCAGCGATCGGGGTCTAGCGGGAGATAAAGAGCAGTTCTTC
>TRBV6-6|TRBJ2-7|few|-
CASSYRGRSYEQYF
TGTGCCAGCAGCTACCGGGGTCGGTCCTACGAGCAGTACTTC
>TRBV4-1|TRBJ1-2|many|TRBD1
CASSQTDGTGGYTF
TGCGCCAGCAGCCAAACGGACGGGACAGGGGGCTACACCTTC
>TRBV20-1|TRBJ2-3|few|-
CSASSISGRVGNTQYF
TGCAGTGCTAGTTCAATATCCGGGAGAGTCGGTAATACGCAGTACTTT
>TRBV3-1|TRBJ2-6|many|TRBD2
CASSRPSGRVSGANVLTF
TGTGCCAGCAGCCGCCCTAGCGGGAGGGTCTCTGGGGCCAACGTCCTGACTTTC
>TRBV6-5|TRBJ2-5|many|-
CASSYQGITETQYF
TGTGCCAGCAGTTATCAGGGTATCACAGAGACCCAGTACTTC
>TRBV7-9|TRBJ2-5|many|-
CASSLAAGHPKWYF
TGTGCCAGCAGCTTAGCGGCGGGCCACCCTAAGTGGTACTTC
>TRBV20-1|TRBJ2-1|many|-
CSAPRTLANEQFF
TGCAGTGCTCCGCGGACTCTGGCCAATGAGCAGTTCTTC
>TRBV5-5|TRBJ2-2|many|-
CASSKAVTGELFF
TGTGCCAGCAGCAAGGCCGTTACCGGGGAGCTGTTTTTT
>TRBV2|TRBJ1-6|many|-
CASSEAPTRNSPLHF
TGTGCCAGCAGTGAAGCGCCGACGAGAAATTCACCCCTCCACTTT
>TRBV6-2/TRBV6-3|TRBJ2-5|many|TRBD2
CASSSMGGESQYF
TGTGCCAGCAGTTCAATGGGAGGGGAGTCCCAGTACTTC
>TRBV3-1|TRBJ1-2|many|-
CASSQELAGDYGYTF
TGTGCCAGCAGCCAAGAATTGGCCGGGGACTATGGCTACACCTTC
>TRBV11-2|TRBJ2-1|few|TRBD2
CASSLLPRTSGREQFF
TGTGCCAGCAGCTTACTACCGCGGACTAGCGGGCGTGAGCAGTTCTTC
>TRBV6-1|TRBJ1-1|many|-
CASLAGGWNTEAFF
TGTGCCAGCTTGGCTGGGGGGTGGAACACTGAAGCTTTCTTT
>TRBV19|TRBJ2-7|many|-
CASSLDLAVYEQYF
TGTGCCAGTAGTCTGGACCTGGCCGTCTACGAGCAGTACTTC
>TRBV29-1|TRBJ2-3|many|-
CSVVPSTDTQYF
TGCAGCGTTGTTCCAAGCACAGATACGCAGTATTTT
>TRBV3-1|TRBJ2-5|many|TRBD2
CASSDTGTTQETQYF
TGTGCCAGCAGCGACACCGGGACTACGCAAGAGACCCAGTACTTC
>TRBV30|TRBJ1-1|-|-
CAWTDSGENTEAFF
TGTGCCTGGACAGATTCGGGCGAGAACACTGAAGCTTTCTTT
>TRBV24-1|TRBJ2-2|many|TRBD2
CATEDFSGRGVNTGELFF
TGTGCCACCGAGGACTTTAGCGGGAGGGGAGTGAACACCGGGGAGCTGTTTTTT
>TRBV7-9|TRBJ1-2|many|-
CASSLLGGNYGYTF
TGTGCCAGCAGCCTCCTCGGGGGAAACTATGGCTACACCTTC
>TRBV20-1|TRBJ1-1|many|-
CSASPGPHTEAFF
TGCAGTGCCTCGCCCGGGCCCCACACTGAAGCTTTCTTT
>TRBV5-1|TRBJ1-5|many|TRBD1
CASSLSGDRYQPQHF
TGCGCCAGCAGCCTATCCGGGGACAGGTATCAGCCCCAGCATTTT
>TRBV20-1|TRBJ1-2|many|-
CSASFGPRGYTF
TGCAGTGCTAGTTTCGGCCCTCGGGGCTACACCTTC
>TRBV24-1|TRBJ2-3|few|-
CATRETGRLSDTQYF
TGTGCCACCAGAGAGACAGGCCGGCTGTCAGATACGCAGTATTTT
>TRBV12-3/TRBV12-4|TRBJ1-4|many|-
CASSLSEKLFF
TGTGCCAGCAGTTTAAGCGAAAAACTGTTTTTT
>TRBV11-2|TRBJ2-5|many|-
CASSSQLVETQYF
TGTGCCAGCAGCTCACAGCTGGTAGAGACCCAGTACTTC
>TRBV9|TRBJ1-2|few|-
CASSVPTYGYTF
TGTGCCAGCAGCGTCCCTACCTATGGCTACACCTTC
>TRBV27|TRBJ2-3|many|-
CASSLSGAGTDTQYF
TGTGCCAGCAGTTTATCGGGAGCTGGCACAGATACGCAGTATTTT
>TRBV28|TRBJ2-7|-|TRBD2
CASREPGLAAGQYF
TGTGCCAGCAGGGAACCGGGACTAGCCGCCGGGCAGTACTTC
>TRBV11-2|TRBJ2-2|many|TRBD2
CASSLAGGGVGELFF
TGTGCCAGCAGCCTAGCGGGAGGAGGCGTCGGGGAGCTGTTTTTT
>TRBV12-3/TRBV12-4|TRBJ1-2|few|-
CASRRGTGRYGYTF
TGTGCCAGCAGACGCGGGACGGGTCGCTATGGCTACACCTTC
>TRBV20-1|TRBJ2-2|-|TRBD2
CSARAPTGGDTGELFF
TGCAGTGCTAGAGCCCCCACGGGAGGGGACACCGGGGAGCTGTTTTTT
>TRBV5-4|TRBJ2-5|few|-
CATGTDQETQYF
TGTGCCACGGGGACTGACCAAGAGACCCAGTACTTC
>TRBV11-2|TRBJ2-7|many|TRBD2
CANSSFSGSGEQYF
TGTGCCAACAGCTCTTTTAGCGGGTCGGGGGAGCAGTACTTC
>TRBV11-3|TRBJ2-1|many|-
CASRRYNEQFF
TGTGCCAGTCGGAGATACAATGAGCAGTTCTTC
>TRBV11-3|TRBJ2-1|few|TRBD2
CASSVGLAGGRNEQFF
TGTGCCAGCAGCGTAGGACTAGCGGGAGGGAGGAATGAGCAGTTCTTC
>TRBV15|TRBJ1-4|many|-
CATSRVKGTDEKLFF
TGTGCCACCAGCAGAGTAAAGGGAACGGATGAAAAACTGTTTTTT
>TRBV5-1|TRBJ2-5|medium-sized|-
CASSLEREETQYF
TGCGCCAGCAGCCTAGAGAGAGAAGAGACCCAGTACTTC
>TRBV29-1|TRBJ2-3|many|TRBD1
CRIRGPGFTDTQYF
TGCAGAATTAGGGGGCCTGGTTTCACAGATACGCAGTATTTT
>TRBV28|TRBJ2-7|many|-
CASRPPGYEQYF
TGTGCCAGCAGGCCCCCGGGGTACGAGCAGTACTTC
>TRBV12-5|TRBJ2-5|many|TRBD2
CASGLGNAGGQETQYF
TGTGCTAGTGGTTTGGGGAATGCGGGAGGGCAAGAGACCCAGTACTTC
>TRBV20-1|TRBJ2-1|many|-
CSAPKDTYEQFF
TGCAGTGCTCCTAAGGATACATATGAGCAGTTCTTC